These T cell receptor beta chains were read from a single sample in a study of post-analysis software for immune sequencing data. One entry per CDR3 protein results from TCRdb running MiXCR on the PCR reads. The sample consists of about 500,000 distinct CDR3 sequences, roughly 45% of them appearing once. Sequencing was performed on blood. The receptors stem from a girl aged 10 to 17 with multiple sclerosis. The CDR3 runs from the conserved cysteine through the conserved F or W.

CDR3: CSARKDRGSYEQYF
J: TRBJ2-7
length: 14
V: TRBV20-1

CDR3: CASREKTGYEQYF
J: TRBJ2-7
length: 13
V: TRBV12-3/TRBV12-4

CDR3: CSASPPDRGGNEQYF
J: NA
length: 15
V: TRBV20-1

CDR3: CASSQARGEGTQYF
J: TRBJ2-3
length: 14
V: TRBV4-2

CDR3: CASSKTGGAATQYF
J: TRBJ2-3
length: 14
V: TRBV2

CDR3: CASSYSQGPGGEQYF
J: TRBJ2-5
length: 15
V: TRBV6-5

CDR3: CASSRTGTDSYEQYF
J: TRBJ2-7
length: 15
V: TRBV18

CDR3: CASRQGASGTNNEQYF
J: TRBJ2-7
length: 16
V: TRBV5-1

CDR3: CASSSGTSYGYTF
J: TRBJ1-2
length: 13
V: TRBV11-2

CDR3: CASSLSGYQETQYF
J: TRBJ2-5
length: 14
V: TRBV28

CDR3: CASGLAGTDVQYF
J: TRBJ2-3
length: 13
V: TRBV12-3/TRBV12-4

CDR3: CAISELSPGTSGRWTQYF
J: NA
length: 18
V: TRBV10-3

CDR3: CASSLWTSGSSYEQYF
J: TRBJ2-7
length: 16
V: TRBV7-3

CDR3: CASSRFQIGLMSSYNEQFF
J: TRBJ2-1
length: 19
V: TRBV7-3

CDR3: CSVEQVRGYEQYF
J: NA
length: 13
V: TRBV29-1

CDR3: CAIKAGFEQFF
J: TRBJ2-1
length: 11
V: TRBV25-1

CDR3: CASSSTDGYTF
J: TRBJ1-2
length: 11
V: TRBV5-6

CDR3: CASSSRGLPAGYTF
J: TRBJ1-2
length: 14
V: TRBV28

CDR3: CASSIPTGTNTGELFF
J: TRBJ2-2
length: 16
V: TRBV5-6

CDR3: CSSIKADGGDTQYF
J: TRBJ2-3
length: 14
V: TRBV20-1

CDR3: CSAVAGGRETQYF
J: TRBJ2-5
length: 13
V: TRBV29-1

CDR3: CSVGQRTNYGYTF
J: TRBJ1-2
length: 13
V: TRBV20-1